The 29 T cell receptor beta chains below all came from one sample that was sequenced in a study of T cells in Graves' hyperthyroidism and ophthalmopathy. The CDR3 regions of TCR beta were amplified from RNA transcripts. The HTBI set primed first-round TCR CDR3 RT-PCR. TCRdb itself ran the multiplex PCR reads through MiXCR, one entry per CDR3 protein. This sample carries 500,000 to 600,000 distinct CDR3 sequences, about 20% of them seen once, and the ten largest clones take 45% to 50%. The sample consisted of blood. All receptors derive from a man between 35 and 55 years old with Graves' ophthalmopathy.

This clonotype appeared many times. The rearrangement links TRBV27 to TRBJ1-2, with a weak D call TRBD1 (6 bases). Germline-derived CDR1 and CDR2 are MNHEY and SMNVEV (reference sequence). Trimming left V 7 bases short and J 5 bases short, with 14 bases between. The CDR3 length is 13 residues. CDR3: CASTQGGHYGYTF. Here the CDR3 DNA reads TGTGCCAGCACTCAAGGGGGACATTATGGCTACACCTTC.

This clonotype was observed a few times. J is TRBJ1-3 and V is TRBV30; D is ambiguous. The CDR3 is 12 residues long. Germline-derived CDR1 and CDR2 are GTSNPN and SVGIG (reference sequence). The germline V and J ends were trimmed by 2 bases and 4 bases, with 6 bases remaining between them. The CDR3 DNA is TGTGCCTGGAGTCCGGTGGGAAACACCATATATTTT. This sequence encodes CAWSPVGNTIYF. The full variable domain, its missing parts supplied by reference TRBV30 and TRBJ1-3, is SQTIHQWPATLVQPVGSPLSLECTVEGTSNPNLYWYRQAAGRGLQLLFYSVGIGQISSEVPQNLSASRPQDRQFILSSKKLLLSDSGFYLCAWSPVGNTIYFGEGSWLTVV.

CDR3 sequence: CSASGGGWVHF. The CDR3 region has the DNA TGCAGTGCTAGCGGTGGGGGGTGGGTCCACTTT. The rearrangement joins TRBV20-1 to TRBJ1-6; D is possibly TRBD1 (5 bases). Germline V gives CDR1 DFQATT, CDR2 SNEGSKA (reference sequence). The ends were cut back, 3 bases at V and 17 bases at J, with 14 bases in the middle. The CDR3 is 11 amino acids.

There are many counts of this clonotype. V and J are TRBV7-9 and TRBJ2-3; maybe TRBD1 (5 bases). The germline V gene encodes CDR1 SEHNR and CDR2 FQNEAQ (reference sequence). V was cut by 5 bases and J by 0 bases, with 15 bases left in between. CDR3 size: 16 residues. CDR3 loop: CASSPRTRASTDTQYF. DNA of the CDR3: TGTGCCAGCAGCCCAAGAACCAGGGCTAGCACAGATACGCAGTATTTT.

In its sample, this clonotype was seen many times. The CDR3 sequence is CSASPTGGMQPQHF. DNA of the CDR3: TGCAGTGCTAGCCCGACAGGGGGTATGCAGCCCCAGCATTTT. V gene TRBV20-1 combines with J gene TRBJ1-5; 9 bases are shared with TRBD1. This CDR3 has 14 residues. The V gene's germline CDR1 is DFQATT and CDR2 SNEGSKA (reference sequence). Unmatched junction bases numbered 7, after V lost 3 bases and J lost 7 bases.

This chain uses TRBV4-2 with TRBJ1-5; TRBD1 is a possible D gene (6 bases). The V end was cut by 0 bases, the J end by 3 bases, with 9 bases between. The V gene's germline CDR1 is LGHNA and CDR2 YNFKEQ. This CDR3 has 15 amino acids. For the CDR3, the DNA is TGTGCCAGCAGCCAAGATGGACAGCTCAATCAGCCCCAGCATTTT. Translation: CASSQDGQLNQPQHF.

The chain employs TRBV28 and TRBJ1-4; no clear D gene. Per the germline V gene, CDR1 is MDHEN and CDR2 is SYDVKM. The CDR3 extends over 12 amino acids. Deletions cut 5 bases from V and 6 bases from J, with 7 bases between. CDR3 in DNA: TGTGCCAGCAGTCTTATATATGAAAAACTGTTTTTT. It specifies CASSLIYEKLFF.

This clonotype was seen at least ten times. The chain couples TRBV27 to TRBJ2-7; TRBD1 matches 7 bases. CDR3 length: 12 residues. The J segment lost 7 bases and the V segment lost 5 bases, leaving 5 bases of the junction unmatched. Germline CDR1 is MNHEY and CDR2 is SMNVEV (reference sequence). The CDR3 here is CASSHRGQEQYF. CDR3 nucleotides: TGTGCCAGCAGTCACAGGGGACAAGAGCAGTACTTC.

The chain combines TRBV19 with TRBJ2-5; 11 bases are shared with TRBD2. The germline V gene encodes CDR1 LNHDA and CDR2 SQIVND (reference sequence). V lost 5 bases to trimming and J lost 4 bases; unmatched junction nucleotides: 6. This CDR3 is 15 amino acids long. In DNA, the CDR3 is TGTGCCAGTAGTCTTAGCGGGAGGGGGCCAGAGACCCAGTACTTC. It translates to CASSLSGRGPETQYF.

The chain recombines TRBV5-1 with TRBJ2-1, with 9 positions matching TRBD1. The ends lost 4 bases at V and 0 bases at J; junction bases unmatched: 11. Germline V CDR1 and CDR2: SGHRS, YFSETQ. This CDR3 is built from 18 residues. The CDR3 sequence: CASSGRDRASFSYNEQFF. The CDR3 region has the DNA TGCGCCAGCAGCGGGCGGGACAGGGCTTCCTTCTCCTACAATGAGCAGTTCTTC.

J is TRBJ2-7 and V is TRBV18; D may be TRBD1 (6 bases). The CDR3 consists of 14 residues. Germline CDR1 KGHSH, CDR2 LQKENI. Deletions cut 5 bases from V and 7 bases from J, with 18 bases between. CDR3 bases: TGTGCCAGCTCAAAGGGGGAATCTACGAGGGAGCAGTACTTC. Residues: CASSKGESTREQYF.

The chain recombines TRBV6-1 with TRBJ2-7, with D perhaps matching TRBD1 or TRBD2 (6 bases each). This CDR3 region has 15 residues. Per the germline V gene, CDR1 is MNHNS and CDR2 is SASEGT. Trimming cost V 1 base and J 2 bases, with 12 bases left between them. Here the CDR3 reads CASSEGGARTYEQYF. The CDR3, as DNA: TGTGCCAGCAGTGAAGGGGGGGCTAGAACCTACGAGCAGTACTTC.

Notes on this clonotype: Being one base from a much bigger clone, this may be a read error. The genes are TRBV6-2 or TRBV6-3 and TRBJ2-1; D possibly matches TRBD1 or TRBD2 (5 bases each). The germline gives CDR1 MNHEY, CDR2 SVGEGT. The CDR3 covers 14 residues. The CDR3 reads CASSLGDTYSEQFF. As DNA, the CDR3 is TGTGCCAGCAGTTTGGGGGATACCTACAGTGAGCAGTTCTTC.

The table lists this clonotype with a few counts. The J gene is TRBJ2-5, the V gene TRBV30; D is uncertain. The CDR3 contains 11 residues. V lost 7 bases and J 5 bases, leaving 11 bases between the germline ends. Germline lookup yields CDR1 GTSNPN and CDR2 SVGIG (reference sequence). In nucleotides, the CDR3 is TGTGCCTCCTGGTCGGGCGAGACCCAGTACTTC. It is translated as CASWSGETQYF.

This clonotype was observed a few times. The chain has TRBV7-2 and TRBJ2-5; 11 bases are a match to TRBD2. The CDR3 is 17 residues long. V trimming: 5 bases; J trimming: 2 bases; junction bases outside the gene matches: 10. Germline loops: CDR1 SGHTA, CDR2 FQGNSA. The CDR3 sequence: CASSPYSGRAGQETQYF. For the CDR3, the DNA is TGTGCCAGCAGCCCCTATAGCGGGAGGGCCGGGCAAGAGACCCAGTACTTC.

Remarks on this clonotype: Since a much larger clone is just one base distant, this may be a read error. V and J are TRBV27 and TRBJ2-1; 10 bases align to TRBD2. The CDR3 is made up of 15 amino acids. Germline lookup yields CDR1 MNHEY and CDR2 SMNVEV (reference sequence). CDR3 sequence: CASSRGTSVYNERFF. CDR3 sequence (DNA): TGTGCCAGCAGTCGCGGGACTAGCGTGTACAATGAGCGGTTCTTC.

The chain has TRBV2 and TRBJ2-5; 14 bases line up with TRBD2. The V gene's germline CDR1 is SNHLY and CDR2 FYNNEI. V shed 7 bases, J shed 5 bases, and the junction held 6 bases outside the gene matches. The CDR3 runs to 15 residues. DNA of the CDR3: TGTGCCAGCAACGGACTAGCGGGAGGTAGTGAGACCCAGTACTTC. This gives the protein CASNGLAGGSETQYF.

This clonotype was detected a few times. The CDR3 region has the DNA TGTGCCAGCAGCCCCACCCAACGGGACGGGTCCTACAATGAGCAGTTCTTC. Protein sequence: CASSPTQRDGSYNEQFF. The chain couples TRBV11-2 to TRBJ2-1, with D perhaps given as TRBD1 or TRBD2 (5 bases each). Germline assignment: CDR1 SGHAT and CDR2 FQNNGV. The CDR3 sequence is 17 residues long. V gave up 5 bases and J gave up 1 base, with 18 bases separating them.

In its sample, this clonotype was seen many times. The rearrangement uses TRBV28 and TRBJ2-7, with 7 nucleotides matching TRBD1. In germline, CDR1 is MDHEN, CDR2 SYDVKM. Unmatched junction bases numbered 6, after V lost 0 bases and J lost 7 bases. The CDR3 has 14 residues. The CDR3 protein is CASSLWGTGEEQYF. The CDR3 coding sequence is TGTGCCAGCAGTTTATGGGGAACAGGGGAAGAGCAGTACTTC.

This CDR3 is CASSSLAGAKNIQYF. The CDR3, as DNA: TGTGCCAGCAGTTCCCTAGCGGGAGCCAAAAACATTCAGTACTTC. The chain uses TRBV28 and TRBJ2-4; 8 bases match TRBD2. The CDR3 extends over 15 amino acids. The ends lost 4 bases at V and 0 bases at J; junction bases unmatched: 2. Germline assignment: CDR1 MDHEN and CDR2 SYDVKM. The full variable domain, with the rest looked up from reference TRBV28 and TRBJ2-4, is DVKVTQSSRYLVKRTGEKVFLECVQDMDHENMFWYRQDPGLGLRLIYFSYDVKMKEKGDIPEGYSVSREKKERFSLILESASTNQTSMYLCASSSLAGAKNIQYFGAGTRLSVL.

The chain recombines TRBV4-2 with TRBJ1-2, with D unresolved. V lost 0 bases, J lost 3 bases, and 14 bases lay in between. CDR3 length: 16 residues. Germline assignment: CDR1 LGHNA and CDR2 YNFKEQ. CDR3 nucleotides: TGTGCCAGCAGCCAAGATGCGAGACCCACCGACTATGGCTACACCTTC. Its protein is CASSQDARPTDYGYTF.

The chain recombines TRBV29-1 with TRBJ2-5; D may be TRBD1 (5 bases). CDR3 size: 14 residues. Between the trimmed V and J ends, which lost 6 bases and 2 bases, there was a span of 16 bases. Germline lookup yields CDR1 SQVTM and CDR2 ANQGSEA. The CDR3 region is CSVGRQTIQETQYF. CDR3 DNA: TGCAGCGTAGGAAGACAGACAATACAAGAGACCCAGTACTTC.

This clonotype was detected only a few times. The rearrangement uses TRBV14 and TRBJ2-7; D is possibly TRBD1 (7 bases). The CDR3 length is 13 residues. With 3 bases removed from V and 4 bases from J, the gap between germline ends came to 10 bases. CDR1 and CDR2 from the germline V gene are SGHDN and FVKESK. Written as DNA, the CDR3 is TGTGCCAGCAGCCAGCAGGGGGGATACGAGCAGTACTTC. This codes for CASSQQGGYEQYF.

This clonotype was found a few times. CDR3 protein: CASSPPGRGPYNEQFF. The CDR3 nucleotides are TGTGCCAGCAGCCCCCCGGGGCGAGGGCCGTACAATGAGCAGTTCTTC. This sequence joins TRBV3-1 and TRBJ2-1; the D gene could be TRBD1 or TRBD2 (5 bases each). Germline loops: CDR1 LGHDT, CDR2 YNNKEL (reference sequence). The V end was cut by 4 bases, the J end by 4 bases, with 17 bases between. This CDR3 contains 16 residues.

The V and J genes are TRBV14 and TRBJ2-4; D gene uncertain. This CDR3 has 17 residues. Germline assignment: CDR1 SGHDN and CDR2 FVKESK. Trimming removed 2 bases at V and 3 bases at J, with 17 bases between. The CDR3 is CASSQRSILPLKNIQYF. The CDR3, as DNA: TGTGCCAGCAGCCAAAGGTCAATACTCCCCCTCAAAAACATTCAGTACTTC.

The gene calls are TRBV7-2 and TRBJ1-6, with 7 bases matching TRBD1. The junction had 5 bases not matched to a gene; V was cut back by 5 bases and J by 7 bases. This CDR3 contains 14 residues. Germline V gives CDR1 SGHTA, CDR2 FQGNSA. CDR3 bases: TGTGCCAGCAGCGTACGGGACAGAAATTCACCCCTCCACTTT. This translates into CASSVRDRNSPLHF.

The sample holds a few counts of this clonotype. This rearrangement joins TRBV6-1 to TRBJ1-2; D uncertain. Germline V lookup: CDR1 MNHNS, CDR2 SASEGT. The CDR3 has 12 amino acids. Trimming cost V 7 bases and J 2 bases, with 8 bases left between them. CDR3 in DNA: TGTGCCAGCAATGCGGGGAACTATGGCTACACCTTC. Amino acids: CASNAGNYGYTF.

This chain connects TRBV9 to TRBJ1-3; no definite D call. The germline V gene encodes CDR1 SGDLS and CDR2 YYNGEE. The CDR3 consists of 16 residues. Trimming pared 4 bases from V and 0 bases from J, leaving 14 bases between. The CDR3 reads CASSTNPFGSGNTIYF. The CDR3 DNA follows: TGTGCCAGCAGCACAAACCCCTTCGGCTCTGGAAACACCATATATTTT.

This clonotype was counted many times. The V and J genes are TRBV6-1 and TRBJ2-7; perhaps D is TRBD1 or TRBD2 (6 bases each). The CDR3 extends over 14 amino acids. The V gene lost 4 bases and the J gene lost 0 bases, with 10 bases spanning the gap. The germline CDR1 and CDR2 sequences are MNHNS and SASEGT. The CDR3 DNA follows: TGTGCCAGCAGTGGGGGGGACAACTCCTACGAGCAGTACTTC. It specifies CASSGGDNSYEQYF.